This TCR beta chain was found in a study of cytomegalovirus exposure and HLA in healthy donors. Study-wide findings and caveats: The authors later found HLA-associated TCR beta chains more clonally expanded than equally common others. In vitro testing confirmed three CMV-associated chains as specific for CMV antigens.

With respect to this clone: The antigen is undetermined.

Per the germline V gene, CDR1 is MRHNA and CDR2 is SNTAGT. The CDR3 length is 12 residues. Between the trimmed V and J ends, which lost 2 bases and 14 bases, there was a span of 14 bases. Researchers ran the PCR with 60 Vbeta and 13 Jbeta primers. As processed by the authors: Around 11 million shared chains were among the about 80 million unique TCR beta chains that a later analysis counted. This table comes from immunoSEQ multiplex PCR, and its TCRdb copy is limited to in-frame clones, with some not included. V, J and clone size derive from that table, while D and trimming were established from the DNA sequence. The sample consists of about 130,000 clones, 65% to 85% of them appearing once.

The sequence came from a boy aged 5 to 17 in good health and CMV-seronegative. Sequences were obtained from PBMCs. This chain uses TRBV6-4 with TRBJ2-3, with a tentative D call TRBD2 (5 bases). CDR3 region: CASSDRGYAWYF. CDR3 bases: TGTGCCAGCAGTGACCGGGGATACGCATGGTATTTT.